This is a list of T cell receptor beta chains from one sample in a study of T cells in Graves' hyperthyroidism and ophthalmopathy. TCRdb used MiXCR to reprocess the multiplex PCR reads, holding one entry per CDR3 protein. The table shows a few hundred thousand distinct CDR3 sequences, with roughly 14% occurring only once. Sequencing was done on a sample of blood. The receptors were gathered from a man aged 25 to 40 with Graves' hyperthyroidism that later progressed to Graves' ophthalmopathy. Both conserved end residues are part of each CDR3. The D gene is left open where the match is weak. Some rows mark clone size as missing; the rest say once, few, many or name a class of expanded clone.

TRBV12-3/TRBV12-4	14	TRBJ2-1	TRBD2	many	TGTGCCATCTCCCTTAGCGGGGGGGCCGATGAGCAGTTCTTC	CAISLSGGADEQFF
TRBV7-9	14	TRBJ2-7	NA	many	TGTGCCAGCAGCTCAGGGACCGTCACCTACGAGCAGTACTTC	CASSSGTVTYEQYF
TRBV15	16	TRBJ2-3	NA	many	TGTGCCACCAGCAGAGGACTCAGGGTGGATACAGATACGCAGTATTTT	CATSRGLRVDTDTQYF
TRBV2	13	TRBJ1-1	TRBD1	many	TGTGCCAGCAGGCGGGACAGCGGCACTGAAGCTTTCTTT	CASRRDSGTEAFF
TRBV19	16	TRBJ1-3	TRBD1	few	TGTGCCAGTAGTACGACCGGGACAGTCTCTGGAAGCACCATATATTTT	CASSTTGTVSGSTIYF
TRBV10-1	14	TRBJ2-3	NA	NA	TGCGCCAGCAGTGAGTCGCAAAGCACAGATACGCAGTATTTT	CASSESQSTDTQYF
TRBV5-6	14	TRBJ1-4	TRBD1	NA	TGTGCCAGCAGCCGGGGACAGGGGGAAGAAAAACTGTTTTTT	CASSRGQGEEKLFF
TRBV28	13	TRBJ1-2	NA	few	TGTGCCAGCAGTTTCATCCAGGGTAATGGCTACACCTTC	CASSFIQGNGYTF
TRBV7-2	16	TRBJ1-1	NA	few	TGTGCCAGCAGCTTAGAGATTGTGGGGTTGAGCACTGAAGCTTTCTTT	CASSLEIVGLSTEAFF
TRBV12-3/TRBV12-4	13	TRBJ2-7	NA	few	TGTGCCAGCAGTCTAACACCACGGAACGAGCAGTACTTC	CASSLTPRNEQYF
TRBV28	16	TRBJ2-6	NA	few	TGTGCCAGCAGACCGGGACGCCCCTCTGGGGCCAACGTCCTGACTTTC	CASRPGRPSGANVLTF
TRBV11-2	17	TRBJ2-6	TRBD2	few	TGTGCCAGCAGCTCTCTAGCGGGGAGGTCTGGGGCCAACGTCCTGACTTTC	CASSSLAGRSGANVLTF
TRBV6-5	16	TRBJ2-1	NA	once	TGTGCCAGCAGTTACTCGATTCCCGGAGGTTACAATGAGCAGTTCTTC	CASSYSIPGGYNEQFF
TRBV12-3/TRBV12-4	15	TRBJ2-2	TRBD1	many	TGTGCCAGCAGCAAATACAGGGGCAACACCGGGGAGCTGTTTTTT	CASSKYRGNTGELFF
TRBV20-1	14	TRBJ2-2	NA	NA	TGCAGTGCTAGAGAGCAGTCGGCGGCCGGGGAGCTGTTTTTT	CSAREQSAAGELFF
TRBV5-1	13	TRBJ1-4	NA	few	TGCGCCAGCAGCTTGGACAAAAATGAAAAACTGTTTTTT	CASSLDKNEKLFF
TRBV20-1	14	TRBJ1-1	TRBD1	many	TGCAGTGCTAGTGGACAGGGAAGGGGACCTGAAGCTTTCTTT	CSASGQGRGPEAFF